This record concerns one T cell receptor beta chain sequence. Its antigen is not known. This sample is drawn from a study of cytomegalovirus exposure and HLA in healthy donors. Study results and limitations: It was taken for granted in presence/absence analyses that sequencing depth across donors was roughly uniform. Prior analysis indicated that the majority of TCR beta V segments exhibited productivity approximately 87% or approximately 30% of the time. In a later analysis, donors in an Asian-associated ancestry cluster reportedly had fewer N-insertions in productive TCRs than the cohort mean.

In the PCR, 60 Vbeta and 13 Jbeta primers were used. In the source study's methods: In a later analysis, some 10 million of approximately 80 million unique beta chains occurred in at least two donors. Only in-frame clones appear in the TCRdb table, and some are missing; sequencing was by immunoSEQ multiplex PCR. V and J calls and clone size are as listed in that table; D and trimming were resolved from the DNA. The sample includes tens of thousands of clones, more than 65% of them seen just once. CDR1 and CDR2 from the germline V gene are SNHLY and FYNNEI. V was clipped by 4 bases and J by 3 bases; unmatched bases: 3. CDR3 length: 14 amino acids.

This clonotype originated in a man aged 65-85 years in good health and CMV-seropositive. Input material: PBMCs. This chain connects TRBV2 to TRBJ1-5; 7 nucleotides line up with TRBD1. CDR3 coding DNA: TGTGCCAGCAGTGGACAGGGATCCAATCAGCCCCAGCATTTT. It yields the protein CASSGQGSNQPQHF.